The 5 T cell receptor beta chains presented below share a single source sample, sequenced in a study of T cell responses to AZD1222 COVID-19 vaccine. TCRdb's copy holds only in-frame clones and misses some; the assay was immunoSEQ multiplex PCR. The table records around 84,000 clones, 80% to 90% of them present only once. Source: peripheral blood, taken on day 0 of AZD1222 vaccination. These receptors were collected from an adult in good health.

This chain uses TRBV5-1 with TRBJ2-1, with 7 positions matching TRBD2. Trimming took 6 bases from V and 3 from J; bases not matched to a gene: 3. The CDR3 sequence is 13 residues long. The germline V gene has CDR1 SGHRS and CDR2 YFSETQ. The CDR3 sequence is CASKAGDYNEQFF. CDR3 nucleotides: TGCGCCAGCAAGGCGGGAGACTACAATGAGCAGTTCTTC.

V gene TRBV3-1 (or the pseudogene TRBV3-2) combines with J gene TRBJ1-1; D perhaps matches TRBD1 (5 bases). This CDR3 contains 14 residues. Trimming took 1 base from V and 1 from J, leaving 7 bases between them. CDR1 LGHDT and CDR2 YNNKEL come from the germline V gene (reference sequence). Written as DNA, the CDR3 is TGTGCCAGCAGCCAAGGAAGGGGGAACACTGAAGCTTTCTTT. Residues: CASSQGRGNTEAFF.

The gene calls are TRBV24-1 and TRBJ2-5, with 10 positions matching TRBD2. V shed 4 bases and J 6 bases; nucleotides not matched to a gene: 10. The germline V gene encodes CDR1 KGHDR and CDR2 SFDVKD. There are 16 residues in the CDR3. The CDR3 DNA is TGTGCCACCAGTGAGCCAGAAGCGGGAGGGCAAAAGACCCAGTACTTC. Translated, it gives CATSEPEAGGQKTQYF.

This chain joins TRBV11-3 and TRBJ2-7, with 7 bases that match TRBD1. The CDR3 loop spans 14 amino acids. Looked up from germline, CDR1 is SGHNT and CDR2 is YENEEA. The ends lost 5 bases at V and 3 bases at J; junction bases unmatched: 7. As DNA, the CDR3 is TGTGCCAGCAGCCCAGGACAGGCCTTCTACGAGCAGTACTTC. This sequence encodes CASSPGQAFYEQYF.

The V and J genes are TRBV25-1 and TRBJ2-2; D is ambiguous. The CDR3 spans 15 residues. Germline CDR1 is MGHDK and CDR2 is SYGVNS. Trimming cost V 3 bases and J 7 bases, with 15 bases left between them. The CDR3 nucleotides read TGTGCCAGCAGTGATCTCGGAAGTATAGGCGGGGAGCTGTTTTTT. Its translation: CASSDLGSIGGELFF.